Below, 3 T cell receptor beta chains from the same sample are listed, as sequenced in a study of Ad26.COV2.S vaccination and SARS-CoV-2 variants (dated by TCRdb to the early 2020s). The library was produced with the immunoSEQ multiplex PCR assay. In its TCRdb copy, this immuneACCESS table keeps in-frame sequences only and misses some clones. Where compared with another copy, unresolved V genes explain less than half of these, and the others have no known cause. This sample holds about 500,000 clones; 80% to 90% were observed only once. The ten most abundant clones make up 1.5% to 2% of the sample. Per the publication, the treatment or condition label means: over 15 received Ad26.COV2.S at low or high dose, single or two shots; a few received placebo; per-sample allocation not given. Repertoires of vaccine and placebo recipients were sequenced from samples collected on day 63 after the first injection.

The specimen comprised peripheral blood, sampled in a trial of Ad26.COV2.S vaccine versus placebo. These receptors all come from a person between 18 and 65 years old who received the Ad26.COV2.S COVID-19 vaccine or a placebo.

The sample holds one count of this clone. V is TRBV6-5 and J is TRBJ2-5; a possible D gene is TRBD2 (5 bases). Germline V gene data show CDR1 as MNHEY and CDR2 as SVGAGI. This CDR3 is 14 amino acids long. V lost 5 bases, J lost 4 bases, and 14 bases lay in between. CDR3 bases: TGTGCCAGCAGTCCCCCTAGCAGCCCAGAGACCCAGTACTTC. It yields the protein CASSPPSSPETQYF.

The CDR3 DNA sequence: TGTGCCAGCAGCCTAGGGTGGGGGAAGCTCAGCACAGATACGCAGTATTTT. Its protein is CASSLGWGKLSTDTQYF. The chain combines TRBV6-2 or TRBV6-3 with TRBJ2-3; D might be TRBD1 or TRBD2, each matching 5 bases. V was pared by 6 bases and J by 0 bases, with 19 bases between. Germline CDR1 reads MNHEY; CDR2 reads SVGEGT. This CDR3 is built from 17 residues.

The count of this clone is one. The chain combines TRBV29-1 with TRBJ1-2, with D perhaps matching TRBD1 (6 bases). Trimming removed 7 bases from V and 7 bases from J, with 19 bases in between. Looked up from germline, CDR1 is SQVTM and CDR2 is ANQGSEA. This CDR3 has 13 residues. CDR3 amino acids: CSALVHQGSGYTF. In nucleotides, the CDR3 is TGCAGCGCCCTCGTACATCAGGGGTCTGGCTACACCTTC.